Presented here are 20 T cell receptor beta chains from one specimen sequenced in a study of blood T cells in healthy people across ages. Sample-barcoded 5' priming and a J-beta primer mix drove a second PCR of 7 to 11 cycles. TCRdb re-analysed the 5' RACE reads in MiXCR, keeping a single row per CDR3 protein. The data hold about 1.8 million distinct CDR3 sequences, with less than 50% observed a single time. Sequenced sample: blood. All receptors come from a woman between 40 and 55 years old in good health.

The V gene is TRBV12-3 or TRBV12-4, the J gene TRBJ1-2; D call uncertain. V dropped 4 bases and J dropped 8 bases, with 17 bases sitting between them. The CDR3 consists of 14 residues. In nucleotides, the CDR3 is TGTGCCAGCAGTTCGAGGGCCCACGGGCGAGGCTACACCTTC. Its protein is CASSSRAHGRGYTF.

The DNA for the CDR3 is TGTGCCAGCAGCTTAGCCGTTAGTAGCGCAGATACGCAGTATTTT. This translates into CASSLAVSSADTQYF. V is TRBV7-6 and J is TRBJ2-3; D is possibly TRBD2 (5 bases). There are 15 residues in the CDR3. Trimming removed 0 bases at V and 4 bases at J, with 11 bases between. In germline, CDR1 is SGHVS, CDR2 FNYEAQ.

Details on this clonotype: A much bigger clone sits one base away, suggesting this may be a read error. The V and J genes are TRBV7-3 and TRBJ2-1; D possibly corresponds to TRBD2 (6 bases). The end of the DNA is better explained by TRBJ2-7, so the J call may be wrong. CDR3 size: 15 residues. CDR1 is SGHTA and CDR2 is FQGTGA in the germline V gene. The CDR3 loop reads CASSSGLSSYNEQYF. For the CDR3, the DNA is TGTGCCAGCAGCTCGGGACTCAGTTCCTACAATGAGCAGTACTTC.

This chain uses TRBV12-3 or TRBV12-4 with TRBJ1-5; 9 positions match TRBD1. V was clipped by 6 bases and J by 1 base; unmatched bases: 10. The CDR3 extends over 17 amino acids. The CDR3 here is CASSRTGVGGSNQPQHF. CDR3 in DNA: TGTGCCAGCAGCCGGACAGGGGTTGGTGGGAGCAATCAGCCCCAGCATTTT.

This clonotype was detected once. The J gene is TRBJ2-5, the V gene TRBV28; D perhaps matches TRBD1 (6 bases). Trimming left V 3 bases short and J 1 base short, with 18 bases between. The CDR3 consists of 17 residues. The germline gives CDR1 MDHEN, CDR2 SYDVKM. Here the CDR3 DNA reads TGTGCCAGCAGTTTTAGTCTCGGACAGCTGAGCCAAGAGACCCAGTACTTC. It translates to CASSFSLGQLSQETQYF.

This clonotype was seen a handful of times. The chain uses TRBV27 and TRBJ2-7, with D maybe TRBD2 (6 bases). The length of the CDR3 is 15 residues. V was trimmed by 6 bases and J by 5 bases, leaving 20 bases between them. Looked up from germline, CDR1 is MNHEY and CDR2 is SMNVEV (reference sequence). The CDR3 DNA sequence: TGTGCCAGCAGCCGACGCGGAGGGGAGGTCGACGAGCAGTACTTC. Encoded protein: CASSRRGGEVDEQYF.

V is TRBV20-1 and J is TRBJ2-3, with 11 bases identical to TRBD2. J was trimmed by 5 bases and V by 5 bases; bases with no gene match: 3. The CDR3 spans 13 residues. Germline-derived CDR1 and CDR2 are DFQATT and SNEGSKA (reference sequence). CDR3 sequence reads: CSAGGLAEDTQYF. The CDR3 coding sequence is TGCAGTGCTGGGGGACTAGCGGAAGATACGCAGTATTTT.

This chain joins TRBV12-3 or TRBV12-4 and TRBJ1-5; TRBD1 is a possible D gene (5 bases). The CDR3 sequence is 15 residues long. Trimming took off 4 bases at V and 5 bases at J, with 15 bases between the two ends. As DNA, the CDR3 is TGTGCCAGCAGTTCAGAGGACACGAACTATCAGCCCCAGCATTTT. Its protein product is CASSSEDTNYQPQHF.

This clonotype was seen a few times. Here the CDR3 DNA reads TGTGCCAGCAGATCCGCCGGGACAGGGGAAGATACGCAGTATTTT. Its protein is CASRSAGTGEDTQYF. The V call is TRBV6-5, the J call TRBJ2-3; TRBD1 matches 10 bases. Germline values: CDR1 MNHEY, CDR2 SVGAGI. The junction had 8 bases not matched to a gene; V was cut back by 6 bases and J by 5 bases. There are 15 residues in the CDR3.

This clonotype was seen more than once but under ten times. The rearrangement links TRBV20-1 to TRBJ2-5, with 12 bases identical to TRBD2. The junction had 11 bases not matched to a gene; V was cut back by 5 bases and J by 4 bases. The CDR3 is made up of 16 amino acids. Germline values: CDR1 DFQATT, CDR2 SNEGSKA (reference sequence). CDR3 protein: CSADGLAGGLVETQYF. The CDR3 bases are TGCAGTGCTGACGGGCTAGCGGGGGGGCTTGTAGAGACCCAGTACTTC.

The chain joins TRBV3-1 to TRBJ2-1; D possibly matches TRBD1 or TRBD2 (5 bases each). The CDR3 is 17 amino acids. Germline-derived CDR1 and CDR2 are LGHDT and YNNKEL (reference sequence). Trimming stripped 1 base from V and 10 bases from J, with 23 bases between. CDR3 loop: CASSQGTGTQRGKEQFF. CDR3 nucleotide sequence: TGTGCCAGCAGCCAAGGGACCGGGACCCAAAGGGGCAAAGAGCAGTTCTTC.

This chain connects TRBV7-3 to TRBJ1-2; no clear D. This CDR3 has 13 amino acids. V dropped 5 bases and J dropped 8 bases, with 15 bases sitting between them. CDR1 and CDR2 from the germline V gene are SGHTA and FQGTGA. CDR3 DNA sequence: TGTGCCAGCAGCCGTCCCCGAGACAAGGGCTACACCTTC. As protein: CASSRPRDKGYTF. The whole variable domain, filled in from reference TRBV7-3 and TRBJ1-2, reads GAGVSQTPSNKVTEKGKYVELRCDPISGHTALYWYRQSLGQGPEFLIYFQGTGAADDSGLPNDRFFAVRPEGSVSTLKIQRTERGDSAVYLCASSRPRDKGYTFGSGTRLTVV.

In its sample, this clonotype was seen a few times. The J gene is TRBJ1-1, the V gene TRBV7-2; TRBD1 is a possible D gene (6 bases). From germline, CDR1 is SGHTA and CDR2 FQGNSA. The length of the CDR3 is 13 residues. With 1 base removed from V and 10 bases from J, the gap between germline ends came to 13 bases. The CDR3 reads CASSLGGPGGAFF. The CDR3 DNA reads TGTGCCAGCAGCTTAGGGGGGCCGGGGGGAGCTTTCTTT.

A few counts support this clonotype. The V and J genes are TRBV20-1 and TRBJ2-1, with a possible D match to TRBD2 (7 bases). V lost 0 bases to trimming and J lost 6 bases, with 15 bases between them. The CDR3 length is 15 residues. In germline, CDR1 is DFQATT, CDR2 SNEGSKA (reference sequence). The CDR3 sequence: CSARDWGGPSNEQFF. CDR3 nucleotides: TGCAGTGCTAGAGACTGGGGGGGGCCCTCCAATGAGCAGTTCTTC.

The rearrangement joins TRBV6-2 or TRBV6-3 to TRBJ2-3, with D possibly TRBD1 on 5 matching bases. The CDR3 has 14 residues. V lost 2 bases and J 3 bases, leaving 9 bases between the germline ends. CDR1 is MNHEY and CDR2 is SVGEGT in the germline V gene. CDR3 in DNA: TGTGCCAGCAGTTACCTCAGGGTTACAGATACGCAGTATTTT. Translating it yields CASSYLRVTDTQYF.

This chain connects TRBV5-6 to TRBJ2-1; 7 nucleotides line up with TRBD1. Per germline, CDR1 SGHDT and CDR2 YYEEEE. J was trimmed by 4 bases and V by 4 bases; bases with no gene match: 8. The CDR3 has 15 amino acids. CDR3 sequence (DNA): TGTGCCAGCAGCACCGGGACAGCCCCTTACAATGAGCAGTTCTTC. Protein: CASSTGTAPYNEQFF.

The table lists this clonotype with a few counts. This chain joins TRBV7-9 and TRBJ2-6; TRBD1 aligns across 7 bases. V was pared by 7 bases and J by 0 bases, with 6 bases of the junction left unmatched. There are 16 residues in the CDR3. Germline V gene lookup returns CDR1 SEHNR and CDR2 FQNEAQ (reference sequence). The CDR3, as DNA: TGTGCCAGCACCTCATACAGGGGCTCTGGGGCCAACGTCCTGACTTTC. It is translated as CASTSYRGSGANVLTF.

The V and J genes are TRBV18 and TRBJ2-6; D gene unclear. The CDR3 extends over 17 amino acids. Trimming removed 3 bases from V and 0 bases from J, with 12 bases in between. Germline-derived CDR1 and CDR2 are KGHSH and LQKENI. The CDR3 protein is CASSPVGVSSGANVLTF. Written as DNA, the CDR3 is TGTGCCAGCTCACCGGTTGGGGTCAGCTCTGGGGCCAACGTCCTGACTTTC.

To note about this clonotype: Germline and junction disagree at one end, which may indicate a read error. The V gene is TRBV6-6, the J gene TRBJ2-6; the D gene is possibly TRBD2 (5 bases). Germline CDR1 is MNHNY and CDR2 is SVGAGI (reference sequence). This CDR3 spans 17 amino acids. The CDR3 sequence: CANSYYQAGSGANVLTF. The CDR3 bases are TGTGCCAACAGTTACTATCAGGCGGGCTCTGGGGCCAACGTCCTGACTTTC.

This clonotype was found a few times. V gene TRBV18 combines with J gene TRBJ2-7, with 7 bases matching TRBD1. Germline V gene lookup returns CDR1 KGHSH and CDR2 LQKENI. The CDR3 has 13 amino acids. Germline trimming cut 6 bases from V and 4 bases from J; bases unmatched to any gene: 6. The CDR3 loop reads CASSGTDKYEQYF. In nucleotides, the CDR3 is TGTGCCAGCTCGGGGACAGATAAATACGAGCAGTACTTC.